Shown below are 10 T cell receptor beta chains from a single sample sequenced in a study of T cell responses to AZD1222 COVID-19 vaccine. Sequencing used immunoSEQ multiplex PCR; TCRdb keeps in-frame clones, though not all of them. The repertoire holds 120,000 or so clones, with roughly 88% as singletons. Sequenced here: peripheral blood, sampled on day 0 of AZD1222 vaccination. The source is an adult in good health.

This clone occurred a few times. The chain combines TRBV9 with TRBJ2-2; TRBD2 matches 9 bases. The CDR3 contains 17 residues. The trim removed 0 bases at V and 1 base at J, leaving 4 bases unmatched. The germline V gene has CDR1 SGDLS and CDR2 YYNGEE. The CDR3 DNA reads TGTGCCAGCAGCGTAGTCCCAGCGGGAGGGAACACCGGGGAGCTGTTTTTT. Encoded protein: CASSVVPAGGNTGELFF. Together with reference TRBV9 and TRBJ2-2, the CDR3 gives the full variable domain: DSGVTQTPKHLITATGQRVTLRCSPRSGDLSVYWYQQSLDQGLQFLIQYYNGEERAKGNILERFSAQQFPDLHSELNLSSLELGDSALYFCASSVVPAGGNTGELFFGEGSRLTVL.

This chain links TRBV7-9 with TRBJ2-3, with D possibly being TRBD2 (5 bases). Per germline, CDR1 SEHNR and CDR2 FQNEAQ (reference sequence). This CDR3 has 17 residues. The V gene lost 5 bases and the J gene lost 2 bases, with 20 bases spanning the gap. CDR3 residues: CASSDPLSGAYTDTQYF. CDR3 DNA: TGTGCCAGCAGCGACCCACTAAGCGGTGCATACACAGATACGCAGTATTTT.

This chain joins TRBV10-2 and TRBJ2-2; a possible D gene is TRBD2 (6 bases). The CDR3 loop spans 13 amino acids. V dropped 8 bases and J dropped 4 bases, with 11 bases sitting between them. Germline values: CDR1 WSHSY, CDR2 SAAADI. The CDR3 sequence is CASDTGGTGELFF. The CDR3 region has the DNA TGCGCCAGCGATACCGGGGGCACCGGGGAGCTGTTTTTT.

J is TRBJ2-1 and V is TRBV1; TRBD1, the D gene given by the table, was not confirmed from the DNA. TRBV1 is annotated as a pseudogene. The CDR3 extends over 13 amino acids. The DNA for the CDR3 is TGCACCAGCAGCAGAAAAAACACGCATGAGCAGTTCTTC. Protein: CTSSRKNTHEQFF.

The chain is built from TRBV9 and TRBJ2-1; TRBD1 agrees at 11 bases. CDR1 and CDR2 from the germline V gene are SGDLS and YYNGEE. The CDR3 has 15 amino acids. Trimming took 10 bases from V and 5 from J; bases not matched to a gene: 11. This CDR3 is CAGRPRDRGDNEQFF. The CDR3 nucleotides are TGTGCCGGAAGACCGAGGGACAGGGGGGACAATGAGCAGTTCTTC.

V usage is TRBV19 and J usage is TRBJ1-1; perhaps TRBD1 as D (5 bases). Germline CDR1 LNHDA, CDR2 SQIVND (reference sequence). The germline V and J ends were trimmed by 8 bases and 4 bases, with 26 bases remaining between them. This CDR3 spans 17 amino acids. The DNA of the CDR3 is TGTGCCAGTCGACGCCCTGGGGACGCCGGGCGGACCACTGAAGCTTTCTTT. It specifies CASRRPGDAGRTTEAFF. The full variable domain, its missing parts supplied by reference TRBV19 and TRBJ1-1, is DGGITQSPKYLFRKEGQNVTLSCEQNLNHDAMYWYRQDPGQGLRLIYYSQIVNDFQKGDIAEGYSVSREKKESFPLTVTSAQKNPTAFYLCASRRPGDAGRTTEAFFGQGTRLTVV.

The V and J genes are TRBV11-2 and TRBJ1-1, with D possibly being TRBD1 (5 bases). CDR1 is SGHAT and CDR2 is FQNNGV in the germline V gene. The CDR3 is made up of 13 amino acids. V was trimmed by 6 bases and J by 2 bases, leaving 10 bases between them. The CDR3 DNA reads as TGTGCCAGCAGTTTCGGGACCAACACTGAAGCTTTCTTT. It is translated as CASSFGTNTEAFF.

The rearrangement links TRBV7-2 to TRBJ1-6, with 11 bases aligning to TRBD1. Trimming at V came to 6 bases and at J to 10 bases, leaving 8 bases not matched to a gene. The germline V gene has CDR1 SGHTA and CDR2 FQGNSA. The CDR3 totals 15 residues. CDR3 sequence: CASRPTGTGGSPLHF. CDR3 in DNA: TGTGCCAGCAGACCCACCGGGACAGGGGGATCACCCCTCCACTTT.

The rearrangement joins TRBV5-1 to TRBJ2-7; 16 bases fit TRBD2. The CDR3 length is 16 residues. V was pared by 3 bases and J by 5 bases, with 5 bases of the junction left unmatched. Germline V lookup: CDR1 SGHRS, CDR2 YFSETQ. Written as DNA, the CDR3 is TGCGCCAGCAGCTCGGGACTAGCGGGAGGGTGGGACGAGCAGTACTTC. It is translated as CASSSGLAGGWDEQYF.

The gene calls are TRBV6-2 or TRBV6-3 and TRBJ2-7; D remains unclear. CDR1 and CDR2 (germline): MNHEY, SVGEGT. CDR3 size: 13 residues. V lost 7 bases and J lost 3, with 13 bases in between. CDR3 loop: CASTPPWDYEQYF. CDR3 coding DNA: TGTGCCAGCACCCCCCCCTGGGACTACGAGCAGTACTTC.